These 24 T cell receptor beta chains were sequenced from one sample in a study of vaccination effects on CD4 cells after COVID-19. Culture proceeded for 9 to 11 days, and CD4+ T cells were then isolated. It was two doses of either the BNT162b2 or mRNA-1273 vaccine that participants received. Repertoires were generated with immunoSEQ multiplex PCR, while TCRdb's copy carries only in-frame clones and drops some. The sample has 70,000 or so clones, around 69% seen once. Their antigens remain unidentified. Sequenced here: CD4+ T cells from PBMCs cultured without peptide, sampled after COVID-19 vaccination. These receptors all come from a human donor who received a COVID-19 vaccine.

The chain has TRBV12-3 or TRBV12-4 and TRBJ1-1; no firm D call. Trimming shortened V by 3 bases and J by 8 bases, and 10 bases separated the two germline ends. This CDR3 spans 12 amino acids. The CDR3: CASSFSTPEAFF. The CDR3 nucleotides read TGTGCCAGCAGTTTCTCGACCCCGGAAGCTTTCTTT.

As DNA, the CDR3 is TGTGCCAGTAATCGAGGGGGGGCCCGAGAGACCCAGTACTTC. Translated: CASNRGGARETQYF. The chain has TRBV19 and TRBJ2-5, with D maybe TRBD2 (7 bases). Germline V lookup: CDR1 LNHDA, CDR2 SQIVND (reference sequence). The V end lost 7 bases, the J end lost 4 bases, and 16 bases lay between the germline ends. The CDR3 covers 14 residues. Drawing the rest from reference TRBV19 and TRBJ2-5, the complete variable domain is DGGITQSPKYLFRKEGQNVTLSCEQNLNHDAMYWYRQDPGQGLRLIYYSQIVNDFQKGDIAEGYSVSREKKESFPLTVTSAQKNPTAFYLCASNRGGARETQYFGPGTRLLVL.

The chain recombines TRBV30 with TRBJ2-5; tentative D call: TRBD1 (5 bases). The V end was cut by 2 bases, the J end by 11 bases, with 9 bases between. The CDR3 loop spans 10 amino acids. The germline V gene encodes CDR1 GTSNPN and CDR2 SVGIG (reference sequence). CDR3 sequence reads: CAWSSQVQYF. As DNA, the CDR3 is TGTGCCTGGAGTTCACAGGTTCAGTACTTC.

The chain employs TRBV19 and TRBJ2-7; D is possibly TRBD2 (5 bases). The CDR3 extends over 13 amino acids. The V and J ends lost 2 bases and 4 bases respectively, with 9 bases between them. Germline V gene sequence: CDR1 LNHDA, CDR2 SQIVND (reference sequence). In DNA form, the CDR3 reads TGTGCCAGTAGTATACTCCCGGGGTACGAGCAGTACGTC. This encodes CASSILPGYEQYV.

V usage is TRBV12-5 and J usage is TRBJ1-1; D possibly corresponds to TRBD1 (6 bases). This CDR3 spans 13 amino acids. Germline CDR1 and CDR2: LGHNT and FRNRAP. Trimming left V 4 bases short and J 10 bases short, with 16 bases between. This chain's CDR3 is CASGSGQWVGAFF. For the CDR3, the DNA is TGTGCTAGTGGTTCGGGACAATGGGTAGGAGCTTTCTTT. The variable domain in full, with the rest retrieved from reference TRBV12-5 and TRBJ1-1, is DARVTQTPRHKVTEMGQEVTMRCQPILGHNTVFWYRQTMMQGLELLAYFRNRAPLDDSGMPKDRFSAEMPDATLATLKIQPSEPRDSAVYFCASGSGQWVGAFFGQGTRLTVV.

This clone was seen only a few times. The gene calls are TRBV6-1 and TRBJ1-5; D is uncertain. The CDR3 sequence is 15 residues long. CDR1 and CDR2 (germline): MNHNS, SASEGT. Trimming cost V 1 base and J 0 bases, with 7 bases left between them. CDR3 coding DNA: TGTGCCAGCAGTGAAGGGAGTTATAGCAATCAGCCCCAGCATTTT. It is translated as CASSEGSYSNQPQHF.

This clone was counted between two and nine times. CDR3 DNA: TGTGCCAGCAGTTACGGGGGACGGCAAGAGACCCAGTACTTC. This sequence encodes CASSYGGRQETQYF. The chain joins TRBV6-6 to TRBJ2-5, with D perhaps being TRBD1 or TRBD2 (5 bases each). CDR3 length: 14 residues. Per the germline V gene, CDR1 is MNHNY and CDR2 is SVGAGI (reference sequence). V was clipped by 2 bases and J by 2 bases, with 9 bases between them.

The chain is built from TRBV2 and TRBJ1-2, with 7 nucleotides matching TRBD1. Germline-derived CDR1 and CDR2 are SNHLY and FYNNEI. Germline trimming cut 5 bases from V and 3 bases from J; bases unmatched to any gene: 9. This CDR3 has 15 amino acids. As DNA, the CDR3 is TGTGCCAGCAGTAGAGGCAGGGGGGGATACTATGGCTACACCTTC. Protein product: CASSRGRGGYYGYTF. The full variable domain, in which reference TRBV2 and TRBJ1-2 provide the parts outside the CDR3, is EPEVTQTPSHQVTQMGQEVILRCVPISNHLYFYWYRQILGQKVEFLVSFYNNEISEKSEIFDDQFSVERPDGSNFTLKIRSTKLEDSAMYFCASSRGRGGYYGYTFGSGTRLTVV.

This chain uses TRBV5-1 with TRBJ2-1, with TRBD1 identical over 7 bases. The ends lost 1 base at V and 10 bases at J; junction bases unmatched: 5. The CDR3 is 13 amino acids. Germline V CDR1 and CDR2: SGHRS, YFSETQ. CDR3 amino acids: CASSLNRGREQFF. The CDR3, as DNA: TGCGCCAGCAGCTTGAACAGGGGAAGAGAGCAGTTCTTC.

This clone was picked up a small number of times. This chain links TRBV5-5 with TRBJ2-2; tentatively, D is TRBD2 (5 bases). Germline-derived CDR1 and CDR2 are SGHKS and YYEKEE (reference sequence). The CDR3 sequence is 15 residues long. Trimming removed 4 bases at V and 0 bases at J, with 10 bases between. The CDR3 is CASSRGPTNTGELFF. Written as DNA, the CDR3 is TGTGCCAGCAGCCGCGGGCCAACGAACACCGGGGAGCTGTTTTTT.

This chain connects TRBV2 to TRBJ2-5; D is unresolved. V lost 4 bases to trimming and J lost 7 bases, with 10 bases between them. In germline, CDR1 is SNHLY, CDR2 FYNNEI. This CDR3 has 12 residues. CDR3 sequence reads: CASSAVLGTQYF. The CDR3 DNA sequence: TGTGCCAGCAGTGCGGTATTAGGGACCCAGTACTTC. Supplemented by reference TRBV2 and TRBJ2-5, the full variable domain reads EPEVTQTPSHQVTQMGQEVILRCVPISNHLYFYWYRQILGQKVEFLVSFYNNEISEKSEIFDDQFSVERPDGSNFTLKIRSTKLEDSAMYFCASSAVLGTQYFGPGTRLLVL.

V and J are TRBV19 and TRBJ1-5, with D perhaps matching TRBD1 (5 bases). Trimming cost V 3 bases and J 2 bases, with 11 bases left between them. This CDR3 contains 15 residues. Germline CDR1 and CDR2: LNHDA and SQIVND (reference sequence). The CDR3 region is CASSIEGGGNQPQHF. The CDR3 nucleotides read TGTGCCAGTAGTATTGAGGGAGGGGGCAATCAGCCCCAGCATTTT.

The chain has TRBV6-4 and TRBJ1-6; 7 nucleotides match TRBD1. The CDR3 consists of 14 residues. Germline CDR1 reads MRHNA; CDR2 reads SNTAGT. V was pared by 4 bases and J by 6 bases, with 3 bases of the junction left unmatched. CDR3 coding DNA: TGTGCCAGCAGTGCGACAGGGAGTAATTCACCCCTCCACTTT. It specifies CASSATGSNSPLHF.

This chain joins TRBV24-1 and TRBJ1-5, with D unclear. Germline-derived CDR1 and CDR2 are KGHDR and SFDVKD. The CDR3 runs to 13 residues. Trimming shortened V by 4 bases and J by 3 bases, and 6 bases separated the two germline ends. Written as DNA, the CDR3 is TGTGCCACCAGTGAACAGTTCAATCAGCCCCAGCATTTT. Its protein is CATSEQFNQPQHF.

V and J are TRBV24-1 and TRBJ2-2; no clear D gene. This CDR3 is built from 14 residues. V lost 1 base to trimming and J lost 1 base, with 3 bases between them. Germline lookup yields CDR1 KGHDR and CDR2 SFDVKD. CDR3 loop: CATSDLENTGELFF. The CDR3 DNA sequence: TGTGCCACCAGTGATTTAGAGAACACCGGGGAGCTGTTTTTT.

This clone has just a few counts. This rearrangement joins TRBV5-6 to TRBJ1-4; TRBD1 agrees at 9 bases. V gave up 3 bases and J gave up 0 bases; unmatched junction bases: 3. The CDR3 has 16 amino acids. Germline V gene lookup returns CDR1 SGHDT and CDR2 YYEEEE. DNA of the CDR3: TGTGCCAGCAGCTGGGGACAGGGCTCAACTAATGAAAAACTGTTTTTT. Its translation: CASSWGQGSTNEKLFF.

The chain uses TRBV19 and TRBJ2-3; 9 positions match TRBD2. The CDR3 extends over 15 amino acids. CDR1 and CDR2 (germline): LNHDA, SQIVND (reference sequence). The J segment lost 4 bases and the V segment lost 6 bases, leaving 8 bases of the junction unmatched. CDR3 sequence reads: CASSPLAGGPDTQYF. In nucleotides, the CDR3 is TGTGCCAGTAGCCCACTTGCGGGGGGGCCAGATACGCAGTATTTT.

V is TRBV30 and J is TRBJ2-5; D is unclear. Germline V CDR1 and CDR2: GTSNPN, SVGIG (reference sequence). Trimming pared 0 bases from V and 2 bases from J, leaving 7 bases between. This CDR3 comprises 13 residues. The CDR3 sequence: CAWSVSPQETQYF. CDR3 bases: TGTGCCTGGAGTGTCTCTCCTCAAGAGACCCAGTACTTC.

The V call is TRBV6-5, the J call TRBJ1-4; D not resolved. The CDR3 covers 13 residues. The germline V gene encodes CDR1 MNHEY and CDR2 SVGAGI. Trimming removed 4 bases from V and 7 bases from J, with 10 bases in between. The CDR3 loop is CASSWARGEKLFF. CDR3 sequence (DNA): TGTGCCAGCAGTTGGGCCCGGGGTGAAAAACTGTTTTTT.

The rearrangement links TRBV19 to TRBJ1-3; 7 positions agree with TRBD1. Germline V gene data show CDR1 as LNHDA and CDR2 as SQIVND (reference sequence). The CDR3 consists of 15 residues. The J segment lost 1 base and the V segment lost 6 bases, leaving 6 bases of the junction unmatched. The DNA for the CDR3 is TGTGCCAGTAGCATTGGGACAGCTTCTGGAAACACCATATATTTT. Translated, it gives CASSIGTASGNTIYF. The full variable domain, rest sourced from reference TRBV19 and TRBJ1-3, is DGGITQSPKYLFRKEGQNVTLSCEQNLNHDAMYWYRQDPGQGLRLIYYSQIVNDFQKGDIAEGYSVSREKKESFPLTVTSAQKNPTAFYLCASSIGTASGNTIYFGEGSWLTVV.

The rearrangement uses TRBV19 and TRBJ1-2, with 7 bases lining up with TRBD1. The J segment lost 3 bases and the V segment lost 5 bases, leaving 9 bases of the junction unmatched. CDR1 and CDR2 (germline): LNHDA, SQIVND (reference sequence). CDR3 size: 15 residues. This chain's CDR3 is CASSVRQGADYGYTF. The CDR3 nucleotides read TGTGCCAGTAGTGTGAGACAGGGAGCGGACTATGGCTACACCTTC. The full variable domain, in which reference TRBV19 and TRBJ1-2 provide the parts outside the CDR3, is DGGITQSPKYLFRKEGQNVTLSCEQNLNHDAMYWYRQDPGQGLRLIYYSQIVNDFQKGDIAEGYSVSREKKESFPLTVTSAQKNPTAFYLCASSVRQGADYGYTFGSGTRLTVV.

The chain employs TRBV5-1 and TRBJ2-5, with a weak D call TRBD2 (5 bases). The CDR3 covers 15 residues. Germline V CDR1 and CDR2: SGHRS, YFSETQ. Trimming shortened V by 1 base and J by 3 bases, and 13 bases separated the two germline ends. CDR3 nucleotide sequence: TGCGCCAGCAGCTTGTTTGCGTCCGGGGAAGAGACCCAGTACTTC. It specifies CASSLFASGEETQYF.

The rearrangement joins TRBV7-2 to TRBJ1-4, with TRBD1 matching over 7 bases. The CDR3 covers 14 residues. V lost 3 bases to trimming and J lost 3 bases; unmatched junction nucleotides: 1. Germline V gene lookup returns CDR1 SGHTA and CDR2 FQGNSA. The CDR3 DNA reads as TGTGCCAGCAGCTTGGGACAGCCTAATGAAAAACTGTTTTTT. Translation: CASSLGQPNEKLFF.

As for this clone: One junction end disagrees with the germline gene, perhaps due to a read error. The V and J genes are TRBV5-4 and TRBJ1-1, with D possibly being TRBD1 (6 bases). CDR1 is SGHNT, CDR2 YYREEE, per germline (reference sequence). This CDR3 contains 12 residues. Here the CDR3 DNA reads TGTGCCAGCAGCCCGGACGGGACACGGGGTCTCTTT. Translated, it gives CASSPDGTRGLF.